This T cell receptor beta chain was sequenced in a study of blood T cell repertoires in COVID-19. Turning to the study itself: The United States, Italy and Spain were the sources of the acute and convalescent COVID-19 samples. T cells, B-cell-depleted T cells, or PBMCs provided the cDNA or gDNA that served as material.

Germline V gene data show CDR1 as MNHEY and CDR2 as SMNVEV (reference sequence). There are 12 residues in the CDR3. V shed 6 bases and J shed 4 bases, with 9 bases lying between them. TCRdb's table, derived via immunoSEQ multiplex PCR, lists solely in-frame clones and lacks some. Among about 89,000 clones listed, approximately 82% were seen once. The clonotype was recovered from a man in his sixties or seventies with acute or convalescent COVID-19. The V gene is TRBV27, the J gene TRBJ2-5; D is possibly TRBD1 (5 bases). Sequencing input: peripheral blood. The CDR3: CASRGVPETQYF. CDR3 DNA: TGTGCCAGCAGAGGGGTACCAGAGACCCAGTACTTC.